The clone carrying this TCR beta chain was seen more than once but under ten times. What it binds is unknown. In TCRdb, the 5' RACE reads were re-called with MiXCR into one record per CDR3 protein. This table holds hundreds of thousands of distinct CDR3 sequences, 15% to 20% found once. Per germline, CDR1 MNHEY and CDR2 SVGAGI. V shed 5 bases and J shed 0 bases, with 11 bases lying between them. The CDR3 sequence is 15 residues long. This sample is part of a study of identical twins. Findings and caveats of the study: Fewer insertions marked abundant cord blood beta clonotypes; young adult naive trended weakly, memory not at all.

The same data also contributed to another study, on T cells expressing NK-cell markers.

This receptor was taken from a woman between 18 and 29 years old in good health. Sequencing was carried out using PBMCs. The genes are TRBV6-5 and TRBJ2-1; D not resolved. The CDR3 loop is CASSTPANSYNEQFF. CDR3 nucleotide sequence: TGTGCCAGCAGTACTCCAGCTAACTCCTACAATGAGCAGTTCTTC.